This TCR beta chain derives from a study of OX40 agonist ivuxolimab in advanced cancers. At the level of the whole study: Ivuxolimab was an agonistic, fully human IgG2 monoclonal antibody directed against OX40 (CD134), a costimulatory receptor. Intravenous ivuxolimab was administered to patients every 2 weeks at six dose levels: 0.01, 0.1, 0.3, 1.5, 3 and 10 mg/kg. Among the roughly 54 dose-escalation patients, around 19 had hepatocellular carcinoma, around 15 melanoma, 9 renal cell carcinoma and 9 head and neck cancer. In the dose-escalation cohort, 65% to 90% of patients were male, and the mean age was approximately 60 years, with a range of roughly 20 to 79. Prior anti-PD-1, anti-PD-L1 or anti-CTLA-4 therapy was permitted, and approximately 40% of dose-escalation patients had received checkpoint inhibitors. Three dose-escalation patients achieved partial responses, one with hepatocellular carcinoma and two with cutaneous melanoma. Peripheral TCRbeta sequencing aimed to test whether ivuxolimab altered TCR sequence diversity and caused clonal T-cell expansion. The paper reports the monotherapy dose-escalation portion (N of about 56 patients) of the phase I ivuxolimab trial.

General conclusions and limits of the study: After ivuxolimab, CD8+ T cells had more expanded clones than CD4+ T cells on average. In the 0.1-3.0 mg/kg groups, partial responders were among the patients with the lowest normalized peripheral clonal expansion, particularly in CD8+ T cells. Low levels of normalized T-cell clonal expansion were also seen in some patients who did not respond. The antigen specificity of the peripheral T cells that underwent clonal expansion was not determined. At doses of 0.1 to 3.0 mg/kg, clonal expansion of both CD4+ and CD8+ T cells in blood was seen between baseline and week 6.

Only one count was recorded for this clone. It lacks a known antigen. Base qualities are not provided; no much larger clone lies one nucleotide away. Genomic DNA was extracted from sorted cells for sequencing of the TCRbeta CDR3 region. TCRbeta CDR3 regions were sequenced using the immunoSEQ Assay. TCRdb took over this immuneACCESS table, retaining in-frame rearrangements with V and J assigned. Such tables are incomplete; in checked studies, under half of the missing clones stem from an unresolved V gene, and the remainder is unexplained. Across this sample there are under 95,000 clones, with 85% to 95% seen only once. 6.2% of the sample belongs to the ten largest clones. Patients with a history of autoimmune disease or receiving systemic immunosuppression were excluded from the trial. Peripheral blood for TCR sequencing was collected from all dose cohorts at baseline, on cycle 4 day 1, and on cycle 7 day 1. The samples were taken from a phase I, first-in-human, multicenter, open-label dose-escalation trial of ivuxolimab. Adults with locally advanced or metastatic melanoma, renal cell, hepatocellular, or head and neck squamous cell carcinoma were enrolled in the trial. CD4+ and CD8+ T cells were sorted separately from peripheral blood before TCR sequencing.

The CDR3 goes from the cysteine to the phenylalanine over 13 residues. Only the CDR3 DNA stays, 39 bases, in frame from base 1. The V end loses 6 bases and the J end loses 4 bases, and a stretch of 10 bases separates them. The germline V gene specifies ENHRY as CDR1 and SYGVKD as CDR2. The starting material was CD4+ or CD8+ T cells sorted from blood, obtained in a trial of the OX40 agonist ivuxolimab. This receptor chain uses TRBV10-3 and TRBJ2-1, with TRBD2 perhaps the D gene, on 6 matching bases. The TCR originated in an adult with an advanced solid tumor such as melanoma, head and neck, liver or kidney cancer. The CDR3 amino acid sequence is: CAISGTRYNEQFF. The sequence in DNA is TGTGCCATCAGCGGGACTCGGTACAATGAGCAGTTCTTC.